The clone carrying this T cell receptor (beta chain) was seen a single time. The antigen is not known. This record comes from a study of shared clonotypes between healthy human individuals. Study results and caveats: Some naive CD4 clonotypes, about 5%, turned up in common across four donors. A small donor pool kept down the genetic and exposure-history diversity that was represented.

Only in-frame clones appear in the TCRdb table, and some are missing; sequencing was by immunoSEQ multiplex PCR. The repertoire holds a few million clones, with 85% to 95% as singletons. The CDR3 totals 15 residues. The V gene's germline CDR1 is GTSNPN and CDR2 SVGIG (reference sequence). Trimming removed 1 base from V and 5 bases from J; junction bases left unmatched: 8. All of the donors resided in Nashville, Tennessee, and each was a Caucasian adult. The receptor comes from a young man in good health. Some clones in this sample may be carry-over from other donors' samples. The sequencing sample was made of naive CD4+ T cells from PBMCs. Subset meaning: CD45RA+ positively selected. The chain has TRBV30 and TRBJ2-1; 7 nucleotides line up with TRBD2. The CDR3 coding sequence is TGTGCCTGGAGTGAGGGCGGGAGAATAGACAATGAGCAGTTCTTC. Protein: CAWSEGGRIDNEQFF.